The entry below describes one TCR beta chain. Its specificity is unknown. Use of 60 Vbeta and 13 Jbeta primers characterized the PCR. TCRdb's copy holds only in-frame clones and misses some; the assay was immunoSEQ multiplex PCR. Found here are fewer than 200,000 clones, 75% to 85% of them singletons; the top ten hold approximately 0.76%. The record originates from a study of cytomegalovirus exposure and HLA in healthy donors. The V and J ends lost 1 base and 8 bases respectively, with 12 bases between them. The CDR3 has 14 residues. CDR1 and CDR2 (germline): SGHTA, FQGNSA. General study points: The authors considered a cluster of highly shared sequence variants likely to be a sequencing artifact.

Material: PBMCs. The receptor was isolated from a female donor in good health and CMV-seronegative. The chain recombines TRBV7-2 with TRBJ2-1; D is possibly TRBD2 (6 bases). The CDR3 region is CASSLVGGWHEQFF. CDR3 DNA sequence: TGTGCCAGCAGCTTAGTCGGGGGTTGGCATGAGCAGTTCTTC. Full variable domain (rest looked up from reference TRBV7-2 and TRBJ2-1): GAGVSQSPSNKVTEKGKDVELRCDPISGHTALYWYRQSLGQGLEFLIYFQGNSAPDKSGLPSDRFSAERTGGSVSTLTIQRTQQEDSAVYLCASSLVGGWHEQFFGPGTRLTVL.